Detailed here is one T cell receptor beta chain. Its antigen is not known. This entry comes from a study of OX40 agonist ivuxolimab in advanced cancers. Overall study context: Ivuxolimab, an agonistic anti-OX40 (CD134) antibody, was given to patients. Whole-study results and caveats: Nonresponders included some who also had low normalized T-cell clonal expansion. Among the lowest peripheral clonal expansion occurred in 0.1-3.0 mg/kg partial responders.

Produced via immunoSEQ multiplex PCR; TCRdb's table is partial and in-frame only. The sample contains around 140,000 clones, roughly nine tenths of which appear only once. Looked up from germline, CDR1 is SGHTA and CDR2 is FQGNSA. The CDR3 loop spans 14 amino acids. V was shortened by 5 bases and J by 3 bases, with 13 bases between the two germline ends. The sequencing here drew on CD4+ or CD8+ T cells sorted from blood, taken in a trial of the OX40 agonist ivuxolimab. The source is an adult with an advanced solid tumor such as melanoma, head and neck, liver or kidney cancer. The chain combines TRBV7-2 with TRBJ1-1; D is possibly TRBD1 (6 bases). The CDR3 region has the DNA TGTGCCAGCAGCACACAGGGCGGGGACACTGAAGCTTTCTTT. Its translation: CASSTQGGDTEAFF.